This T cell receptor (beta chain) was retrieved from a study of T cell responses to AZD1222 COVID-19 vaccine. Study-wide points: Spike-specific TCR breadth rose after two AZD1222 doses, and depth rose as well. Donors, mostly white British, included more females; clonal diversity was possibly underestimated. As reported, nearly half of all spike-specific TCRs target variant regions that are unmutated.

As for this clone: Its cognate antigen is unknown.

The table came from immunoSEQ multiplex PCR; TCRdb's copy has only in-frame clones and leaves some out. The profile shows approximately 93,000 clones, roughly 90% of them singletons. The V segment lost 3 bases and the J segment 7 bases; nucleotides outside the gene matches: 4. CDR3 length: 13 amino acids. Germline-derived CDR1 and CDR2 are MNHEY and SVGAGI. Analyses pooled second doses at about 4 or about 12 weeks. The rearrangement joins TRBV6-5 to TRBJ1-1; 8 nucleotides match TRBD1. The TCR sequence derives from an adult who received the AZD1222 COVID-19 vaccine. This specimen was peripheral blood, taken 28 days after the second AZD1222 dose. As DNA, the CDR3 is TGTGCCAGCAGTTATCGGACAGGGCTTGAAGCTTTCTTT. It yields the protein CASSYRTGLEAFF.